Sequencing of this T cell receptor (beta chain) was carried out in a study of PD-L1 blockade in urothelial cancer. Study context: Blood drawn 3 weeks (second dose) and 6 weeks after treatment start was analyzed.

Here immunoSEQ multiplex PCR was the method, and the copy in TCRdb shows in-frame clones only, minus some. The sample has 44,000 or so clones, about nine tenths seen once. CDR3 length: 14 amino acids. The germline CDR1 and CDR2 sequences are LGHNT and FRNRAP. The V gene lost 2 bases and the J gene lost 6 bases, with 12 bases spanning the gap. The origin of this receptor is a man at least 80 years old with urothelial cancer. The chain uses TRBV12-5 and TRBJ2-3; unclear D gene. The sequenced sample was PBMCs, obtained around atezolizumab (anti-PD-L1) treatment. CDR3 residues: CASGLRPGLDTQYF. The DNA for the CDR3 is TGTGCTAGTGGTTTGAGGCCGGGTTTGGATACGCAGTATTTT.